The source of this T cell receptor beta chain is a study of blood T cell repertoires in COVID-19 (dated by TCRdb to 2020 to 2021). In terms of the full investigation: Samples covering the acute and convalescent phases of COVID-19 were provided by collaborators in the United States, Italy and Spain. Nearly every sample came with metadata listing a de-identified subject ID, COVID-19 status, age in years and sex. The repertoires were made available in a free public database intended to serve as a resource for research on the immune response to SARS-CoV-2. Samples came from the ongoing ImmuneRACE study (first 160 participants) plus 1,254 subjects from 6 global collaborators. Where HLA class I and class II types were available, the types were taken from metadata supplied by the sample provider, not from assay-based typing. Deeply sampled blood TCRbeta repertoires from subjects exposed to, actively infected with, or recovered from COVID-19 were included in the dataset. The material from the prospective study consisted of cDNA or gDNA derived from T cells, B-cell-depleted T cells, or PBMCs. Overall study outcomes, separate from this receptor: Clinical and demographic metadata were provided uncurated, with the amount varying by source and participant.

TCRbeta CDR3 regions were amplified from genomic DNA by means of the immunoSEQ Assay, a bias-controlled multiplex PCR. In the authors' own workflow: The number of nucleated cells in each sample was estimated from the amplification of reference gene primers within the assay. To quantify the absolute abundance of each unique TCRbeta CDR3 rearrangement, sequence reads were collapsed and filtered. For each sample, productive Simpson clonality was calculated as the square root of Simpson's diversity index over productive rearrangements. Sourced from immuneACCESS, this table was stored by TCRdb with only in-frame sequences that have V and J called. A share of the clones is absent; for the studies checked, an unresolved V gene accounts for under half, and the remainder has no known explanation. V, J and clone size are those of that table, while D and trimming were read from the DNA. For this sample there are around 330,000 clones; about 87% appear just once. In total, the top ten clones hold about 8.9% of the sample.

CDR1 LGHNA and CDR2 YNFKEQ were looked up in the germline V gene. The V end gives up 4 bases and the J end 5 bases, leaving 11 bases in the junction not matched to a gene. The CDR3 numbers 16 residues from cysteine through phenylalanine. The kept DNA is CDR3 alone, 48 bases in frame from the first base. As to this clone: What this receptor recognizes is not known. Per-nucleotide qualities are absent, and no much larger clonotype sits a single base away.

In the prospective study, participants were about 18 to 95 years old, resided in fewer than 25 geographic areas of the United States, and were enrolled through a virtual design. In the prospective study, cohorts were assigned on the basis of participant-reported clinical history obtained from a screening survey and a study questionnaire. For ImmuneRACE Cohort 3, a participant was defined as recovered based on two consecutive negative NP/OP PCR tests, clearance by a healthcare professional, or resolution of symptoms. In the prospective study, mobile phlebotomists collected whole blood, serum and a nasopharyngeal or oropharyngeal swab from each participant. Participants in the prospective study had the option to provide additional blood draws and questionnaires over a roughly 2-month period. Prospective study blood samples were shipped either frozen or at room temperature before DNA extraction.

The sample was PBMCs or T cells enriched from blood (not recorded which). The rearranged chain carries TRBV4-2 and TRBJ2-5, and 9 junction bases match TRBD2. The sequence derives from a woman aged 18-30 years who had recovered from COVID-19. The nucleotides are TGTGCCAGCAGCCCCGTTAGTAGCGGGGGAGCGGAGACCCAGTACTTC. Its amino acids are CASSPVSSGGAETQYF.